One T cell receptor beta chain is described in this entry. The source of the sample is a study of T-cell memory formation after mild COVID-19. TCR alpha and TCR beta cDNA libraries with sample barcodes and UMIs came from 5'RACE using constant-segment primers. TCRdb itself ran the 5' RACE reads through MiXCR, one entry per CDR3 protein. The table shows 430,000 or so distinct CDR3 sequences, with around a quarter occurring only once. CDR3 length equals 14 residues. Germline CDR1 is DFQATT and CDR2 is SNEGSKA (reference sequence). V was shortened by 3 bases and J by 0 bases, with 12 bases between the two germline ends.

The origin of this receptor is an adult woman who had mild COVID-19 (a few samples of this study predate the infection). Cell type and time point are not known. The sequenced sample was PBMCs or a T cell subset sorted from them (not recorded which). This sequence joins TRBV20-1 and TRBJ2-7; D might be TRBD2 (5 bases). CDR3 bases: TGCAGTGCTAGTTTCCAGCGGCCCTCCTACGAGCAGTACTTC. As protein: CSASFQRPSYEQYF.